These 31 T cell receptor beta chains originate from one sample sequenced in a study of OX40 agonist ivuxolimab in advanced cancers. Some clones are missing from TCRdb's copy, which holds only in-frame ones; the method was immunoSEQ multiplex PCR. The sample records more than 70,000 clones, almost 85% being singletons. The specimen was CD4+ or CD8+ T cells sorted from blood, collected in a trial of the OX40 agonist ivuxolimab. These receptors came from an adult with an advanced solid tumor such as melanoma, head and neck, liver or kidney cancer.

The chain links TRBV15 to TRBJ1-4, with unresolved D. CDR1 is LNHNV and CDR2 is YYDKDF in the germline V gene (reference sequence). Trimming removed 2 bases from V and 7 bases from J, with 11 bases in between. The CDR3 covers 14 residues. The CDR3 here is CATSRIRDGEKLFF. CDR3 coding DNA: TGTGCCACCAGCAGAATAAGGGATGGTGAAAAACTGTTTTTT.

CDR3: CASSIRDTQYF. CDR3 in DNA: TGTGCCAGTAGTATCAGAGATACGCAGTATTTT. The chain combines TRBV19 with TRBJ2-3; D is ambiguous. V lost 3 bases and J lost 5, with 3 bases in between. This CDR3 spans 11 amino acids. CDR1 is LNHDA, CDR2 SQIVND, per germline (reference sequence).

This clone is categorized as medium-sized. This chain's CDR3 is CAISQGYEQYF. The CDR3, as DNA: TGTGCCATCAGCCAGGGCTACGAGCAGTACTTC. This chain joins TRBV10-3 and TRBJ2-7; D is perhaps TRBD1 (5 bases). The V and J ends lost 6 bases and 3 bases respectively, with 6 bases between them. Looked up from germline, CDR1 is ENHRY and CDR2 is SYGVKD. The CDR3 runs 11 residues.

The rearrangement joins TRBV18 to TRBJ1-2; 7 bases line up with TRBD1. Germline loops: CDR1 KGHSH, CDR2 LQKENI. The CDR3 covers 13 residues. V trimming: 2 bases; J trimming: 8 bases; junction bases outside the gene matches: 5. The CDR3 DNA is TGTGCCAGCTCACCAGAAGGACAGGAGGGCTACACCTTC. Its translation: CASSPEGQEGYTF. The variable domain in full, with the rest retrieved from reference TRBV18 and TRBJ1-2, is NAGVMQNPRHLVRRRGQEARLRCSPMKGHSHVYWYRQLPEEGLKFMVYLQKENIIDESGMPKERFSAEFPKEGPSILRIQQVVRGDSAAYFCASSPEGQEGYTFGSGTRLTVV.

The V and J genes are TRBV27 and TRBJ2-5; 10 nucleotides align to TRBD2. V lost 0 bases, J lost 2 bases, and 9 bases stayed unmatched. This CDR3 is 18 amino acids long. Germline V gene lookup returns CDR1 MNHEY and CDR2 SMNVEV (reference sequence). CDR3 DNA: TGTGCCAGCAGTTTATCTATTCGGCAGCGGGGGGGACAAGAGACCCAGTACTTC. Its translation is CASSLSIRQRGGQETQYF.

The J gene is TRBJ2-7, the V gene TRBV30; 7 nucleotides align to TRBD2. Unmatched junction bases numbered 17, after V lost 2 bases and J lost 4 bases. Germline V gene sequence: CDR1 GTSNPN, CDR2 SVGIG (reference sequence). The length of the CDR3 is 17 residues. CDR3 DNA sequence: TGTGCCTGGAGTACCTCAAACCTCGGGACTATTCCGTACGAGCAGTACTTC. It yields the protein CAWSTSNLGTIPYEQYF.

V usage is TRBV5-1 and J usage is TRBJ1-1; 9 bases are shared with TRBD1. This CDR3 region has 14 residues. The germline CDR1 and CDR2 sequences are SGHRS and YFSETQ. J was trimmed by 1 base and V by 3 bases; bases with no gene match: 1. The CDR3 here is CASSWTGANTEAFF. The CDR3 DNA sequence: TGCGCCAGCAGCTGGACAGGGGCGAACACTGAAGCTTTCTTT.

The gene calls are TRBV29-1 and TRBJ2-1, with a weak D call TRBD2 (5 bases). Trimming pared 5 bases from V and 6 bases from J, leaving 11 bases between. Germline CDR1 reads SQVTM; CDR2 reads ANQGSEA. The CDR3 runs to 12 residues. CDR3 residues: CSVPTSSNEQFF. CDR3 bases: TGCAGCGTTCCTACTAGTTCCAATGAGCAGTTCTTC.

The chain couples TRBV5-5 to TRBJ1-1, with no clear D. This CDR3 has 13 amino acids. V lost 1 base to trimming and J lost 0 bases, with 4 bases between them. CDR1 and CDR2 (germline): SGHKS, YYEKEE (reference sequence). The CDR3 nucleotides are TGTGCCAGCAGCTTGAGCGTGAACACTGAAGCTTTCTTT. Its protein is CASSLSVNTEAFF.

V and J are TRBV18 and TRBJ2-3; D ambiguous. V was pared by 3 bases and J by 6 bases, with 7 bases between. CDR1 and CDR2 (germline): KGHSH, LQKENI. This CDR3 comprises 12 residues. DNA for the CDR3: TGTGCCAGCTCACCTAAGATGGATACGCAGTATTTT. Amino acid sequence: CASSPKMDTQYF.

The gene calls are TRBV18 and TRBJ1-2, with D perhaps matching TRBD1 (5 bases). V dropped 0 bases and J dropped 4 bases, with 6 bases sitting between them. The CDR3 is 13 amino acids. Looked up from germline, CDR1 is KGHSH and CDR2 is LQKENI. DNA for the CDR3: TGTGCCAGCTCACCACCAGGGACCTATGGCTACACCTTC. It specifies CASSPPGTYGYTF.

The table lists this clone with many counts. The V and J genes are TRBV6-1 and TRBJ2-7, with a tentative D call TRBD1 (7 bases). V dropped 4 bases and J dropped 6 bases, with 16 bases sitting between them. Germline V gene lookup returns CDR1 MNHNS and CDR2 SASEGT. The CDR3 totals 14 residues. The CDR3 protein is CASSAQGGRGEQYF. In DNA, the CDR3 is TGTGCCAGCAGTGCCCAGGGGGGAAGAGGCGAGCAGTACTTC.

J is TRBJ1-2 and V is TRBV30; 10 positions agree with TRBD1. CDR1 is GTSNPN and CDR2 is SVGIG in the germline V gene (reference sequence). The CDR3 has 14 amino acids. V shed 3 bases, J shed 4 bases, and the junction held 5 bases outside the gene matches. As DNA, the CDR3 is TGTGCCTGGAGGAACCGGGACAGGGGCTATGGCTACACCTTC. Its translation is CAWRNRDRGYGYTF.

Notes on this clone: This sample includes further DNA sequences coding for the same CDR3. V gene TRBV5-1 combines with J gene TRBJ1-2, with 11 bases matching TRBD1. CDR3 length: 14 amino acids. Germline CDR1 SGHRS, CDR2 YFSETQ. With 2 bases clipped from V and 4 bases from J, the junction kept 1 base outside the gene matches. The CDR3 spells CASSLGTGGYGYTF. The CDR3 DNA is TGCGCCAGCAGCTTAGGGACAGGGGGCTATGGCTACACCTTC.

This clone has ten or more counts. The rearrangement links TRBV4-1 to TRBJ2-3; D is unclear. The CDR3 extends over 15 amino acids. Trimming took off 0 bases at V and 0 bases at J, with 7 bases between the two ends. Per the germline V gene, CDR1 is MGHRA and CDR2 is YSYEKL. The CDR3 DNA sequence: TGCGCCAGCAGCCAAGACGGGTTTAGCACAGATACGCAGTATTTT. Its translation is CASSQDGFSTDTQYF.

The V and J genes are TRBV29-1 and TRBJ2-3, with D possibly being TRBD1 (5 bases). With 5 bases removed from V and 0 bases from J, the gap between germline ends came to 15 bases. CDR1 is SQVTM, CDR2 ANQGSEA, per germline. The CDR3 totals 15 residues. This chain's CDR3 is CSVKTAYPSTDTQYF. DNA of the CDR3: TGCAGCGTTAAGACAGCCTACCCTAGCACAGATACGCAGTATTTT.

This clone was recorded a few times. CDR3 amino acids: CASSELHKSGTQYF. In nucleotides, the CDR3 is TGTGCCAGCAGTGAACTCCACAAATCCGGGACCCAGTACTTC. The V call is TRBV6-1, the J call TRBJ2-5; unclear D gene. The CDR3 spans 14 residues. Trimming removed 2 bases from V and 7 bases from J, with 14 bases in between. Germline CDR1 is MNHNS and CDR2 is SASEGT.

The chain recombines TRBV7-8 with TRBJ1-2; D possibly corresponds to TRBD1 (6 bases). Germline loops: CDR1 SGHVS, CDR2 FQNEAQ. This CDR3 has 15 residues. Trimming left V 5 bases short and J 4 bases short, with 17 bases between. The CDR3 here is CASSRNRVGSYGYTF. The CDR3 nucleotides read TGTGCCAGCAGCCGGAACAGGGTTGGTAGCTATGGCTACACCTTC.

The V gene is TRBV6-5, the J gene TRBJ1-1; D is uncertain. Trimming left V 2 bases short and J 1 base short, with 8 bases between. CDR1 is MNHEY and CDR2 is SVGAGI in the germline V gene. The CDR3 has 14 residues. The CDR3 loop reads CASSYVRGNTEAFF. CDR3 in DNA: TGTGCCAGCAGTTACGTCCGGGGGAACACTGAAGCTTTCTTT.

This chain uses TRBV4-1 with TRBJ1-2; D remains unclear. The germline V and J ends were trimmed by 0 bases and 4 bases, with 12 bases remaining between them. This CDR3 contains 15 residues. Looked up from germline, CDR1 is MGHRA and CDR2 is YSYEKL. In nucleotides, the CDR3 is TGCGCCAGCAGCCAAGATGGCCCAAACGGCTATGGCTACACCTTC. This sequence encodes CASSQDGPNGYGYTF.

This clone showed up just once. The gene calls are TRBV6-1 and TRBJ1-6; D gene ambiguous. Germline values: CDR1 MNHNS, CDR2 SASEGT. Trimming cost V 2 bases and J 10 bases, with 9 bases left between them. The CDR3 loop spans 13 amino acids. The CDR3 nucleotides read TGTGCCAGCAGTGAACAACAAAGATCACCCCTCCACTTT. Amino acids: CASSEQQRSPLHF.

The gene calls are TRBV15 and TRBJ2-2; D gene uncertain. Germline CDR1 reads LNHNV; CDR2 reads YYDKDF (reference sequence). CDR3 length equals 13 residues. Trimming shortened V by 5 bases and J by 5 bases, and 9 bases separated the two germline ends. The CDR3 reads CATSASRTGELFF. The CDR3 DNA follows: TGTGCCACCAGCGCCTCTCGGACCGGGGAGCTGTTTTTT.

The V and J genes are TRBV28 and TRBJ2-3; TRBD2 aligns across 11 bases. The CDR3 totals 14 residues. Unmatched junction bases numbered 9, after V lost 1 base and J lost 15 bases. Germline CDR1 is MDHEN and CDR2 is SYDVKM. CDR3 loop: CASSLFPTSGVQYF. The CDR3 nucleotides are TGTGCCAGCAGTTTATTCCCGACTAGCGGGGTGCAATATTTT.

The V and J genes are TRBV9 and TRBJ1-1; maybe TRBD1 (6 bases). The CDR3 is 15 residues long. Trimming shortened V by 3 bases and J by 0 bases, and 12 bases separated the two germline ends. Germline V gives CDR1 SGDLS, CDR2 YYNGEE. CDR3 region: CASSGGTGMNTEAFF. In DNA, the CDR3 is TGTGCCAGCAGCGGAGGAACAGGGATGAACACTGAAGCTTTCTTT.

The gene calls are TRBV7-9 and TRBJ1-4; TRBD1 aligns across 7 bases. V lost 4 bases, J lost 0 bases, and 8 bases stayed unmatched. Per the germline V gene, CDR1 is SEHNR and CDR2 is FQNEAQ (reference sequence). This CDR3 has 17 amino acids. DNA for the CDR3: TGTGCCAGCAGCTCCCGGGCCGGGACAGCAACTAATGAAAAACTGTTTTTT. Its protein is CASSSRAGTATNEKLFF.

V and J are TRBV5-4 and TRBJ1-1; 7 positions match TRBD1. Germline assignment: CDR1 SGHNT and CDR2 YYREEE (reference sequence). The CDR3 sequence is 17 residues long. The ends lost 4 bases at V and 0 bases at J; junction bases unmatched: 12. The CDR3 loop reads CASSGRQGRLLNTEAFF. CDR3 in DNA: TGTGCCAGCAGCGGGAGACAGGGCCGTCTTTTGAACACTGAAGCTTTCTTT.

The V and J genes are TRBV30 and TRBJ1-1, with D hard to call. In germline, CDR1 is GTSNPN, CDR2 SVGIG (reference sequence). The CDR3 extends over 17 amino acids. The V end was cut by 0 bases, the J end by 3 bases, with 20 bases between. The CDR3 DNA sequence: TGTGCCTGGAGTGTAGGTAACCCGCGGCGTGGAGACACTGAAGCTTTCTTT. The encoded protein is CAWSVGNPRRGDTEAFF. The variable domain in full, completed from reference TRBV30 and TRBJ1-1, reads SQTIHQWPATLVQPVGSPLSLECTVEGTSNPNLYWYRQAAGRGLQLLFYSVGIGQISSEVPQNLSASRPQDRQFILSSKKLLLSDSGFYLCAWSVGNPRRGDTEAFFGQGTRLTVV.

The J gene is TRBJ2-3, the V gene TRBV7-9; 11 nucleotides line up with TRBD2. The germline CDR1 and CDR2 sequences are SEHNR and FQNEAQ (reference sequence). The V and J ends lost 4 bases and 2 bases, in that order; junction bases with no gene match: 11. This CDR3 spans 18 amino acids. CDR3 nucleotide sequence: TGTGCCAGCAGCTCGCCTACCGGACTAGCGGGCAACACAGATACGCAGTATTTT. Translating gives CASSSPTGLAGNTDTQYF.

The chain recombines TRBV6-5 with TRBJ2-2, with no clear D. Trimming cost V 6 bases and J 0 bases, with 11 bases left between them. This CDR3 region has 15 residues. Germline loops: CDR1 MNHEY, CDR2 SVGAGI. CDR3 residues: CASRRDGANTGELFF. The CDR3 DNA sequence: TGTGCCAGCAGGAGAGACGGCGCGAACACCGGGGAGCTGTTTTTT.

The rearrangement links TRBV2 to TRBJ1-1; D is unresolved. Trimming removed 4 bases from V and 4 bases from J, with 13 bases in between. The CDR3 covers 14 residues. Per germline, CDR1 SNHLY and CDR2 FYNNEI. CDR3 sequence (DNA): TGTGCCAGCAGTGTTTTCCGGGAATCCACTGAAGCTTTCTTT. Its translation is CASSVFRESTEAFF.

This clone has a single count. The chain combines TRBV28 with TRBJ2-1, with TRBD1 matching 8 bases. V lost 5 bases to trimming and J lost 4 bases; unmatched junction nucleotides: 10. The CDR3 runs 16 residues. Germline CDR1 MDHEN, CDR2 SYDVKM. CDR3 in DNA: TGTGCCAGCAGTACCTTCGGACAGGGACTTTACAATGAGCAGTTCTTC. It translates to CASSTFGQGLYNEQFF.